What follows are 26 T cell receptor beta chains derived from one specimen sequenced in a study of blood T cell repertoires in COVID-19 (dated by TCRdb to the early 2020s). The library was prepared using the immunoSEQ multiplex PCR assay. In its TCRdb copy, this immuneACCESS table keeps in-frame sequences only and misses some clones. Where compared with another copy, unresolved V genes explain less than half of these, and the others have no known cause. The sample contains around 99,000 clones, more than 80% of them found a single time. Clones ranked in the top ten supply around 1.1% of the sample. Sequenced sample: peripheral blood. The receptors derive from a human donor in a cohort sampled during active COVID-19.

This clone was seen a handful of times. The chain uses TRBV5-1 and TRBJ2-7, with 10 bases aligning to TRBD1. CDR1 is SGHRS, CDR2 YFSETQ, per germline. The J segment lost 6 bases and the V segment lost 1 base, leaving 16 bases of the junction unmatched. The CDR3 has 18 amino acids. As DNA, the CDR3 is TGCGCCAGCAGCTTGACGAGTTACGGGACAGGGGAATTAGGCGAGCAGTACTTC. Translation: CASSLTSYGTGELGEQYF.

CDR3 protein: CASSPTHLSTDTQYF. CDR3 DNA: TGTGCCAGCAGCCCCACGCATCTAAGCACAGATACGCAGTATTTT. The J gene is TRBJ2-3, the V gene TRBV7-3; D is unresolved. With 5 bases removed from V and 0 bases from J, the gap between germline ends came to 12 bases. This CDR3 region has 15 residues. CDR1 is SGHTA, CDR2 FQGTGA, per germline. Supplemented by reference TRBV7-3 and TRBJ2-3, the full variable domain reads GAGVSQTPSNKVTEKGKYVELRCDPISGHTALYWYRQSLGQGPEFLIYFQGTGAADDSGLPNDRFFAVRPEGSVSTLKIQRTERGDSAVYLCASSPTHLSTDTQYFGPGTRLTVL.

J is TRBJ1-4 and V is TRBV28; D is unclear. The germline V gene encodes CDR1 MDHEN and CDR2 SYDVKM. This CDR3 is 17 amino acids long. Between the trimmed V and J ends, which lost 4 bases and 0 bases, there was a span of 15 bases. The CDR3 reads CASSYERGGATNEKLFF. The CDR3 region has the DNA TGTGCCAGCAGTTATGAACGGGGTGGGGCAACTAATGAAAAACTGTTTTTT.

The CDR3 protein is CATLFLSQPQHF. CDR3 coding DNA: TGTGCCACCCTCTTTCTAAGTCAGCCCCAGCATTTT. The chain employs TRBV6-5 and TRBJ1-5, with D unresolved. V lost 10 bases and J lost 6, with 13 bases in between. CDR1 is MNHEY, CDR2 SVGAGI, per germline. The CDR3 totals 12 residues.

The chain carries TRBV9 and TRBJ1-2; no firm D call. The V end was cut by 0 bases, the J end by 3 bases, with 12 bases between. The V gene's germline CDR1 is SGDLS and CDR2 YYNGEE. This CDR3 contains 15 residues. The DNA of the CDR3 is TGTGCCAGCAGCGTAGCTCAAGCCTACTACTATGGCTACACCTTC. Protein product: CASSVAQAYYYGYTF. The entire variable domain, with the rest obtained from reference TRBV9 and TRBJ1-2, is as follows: DSGVTQTPKHLITATGQRVTLRCSPRSGDLSVYWYQQSLDQGLQFLIQYYNGEERAKGNILERFSAQQFPDLHSELNLSSLELGDSALYFCASSVAQAYYYGYTFGSGTRLTVV.

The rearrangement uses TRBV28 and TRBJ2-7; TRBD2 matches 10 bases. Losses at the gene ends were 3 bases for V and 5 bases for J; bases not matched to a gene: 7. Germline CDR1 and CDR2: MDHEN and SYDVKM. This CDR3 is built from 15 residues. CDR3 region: CASSFSGLAANEQYF. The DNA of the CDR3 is TGTGCCAGCAGTTTCAGCGGACTAGCGGCTAACGAGCAGTACTTC.

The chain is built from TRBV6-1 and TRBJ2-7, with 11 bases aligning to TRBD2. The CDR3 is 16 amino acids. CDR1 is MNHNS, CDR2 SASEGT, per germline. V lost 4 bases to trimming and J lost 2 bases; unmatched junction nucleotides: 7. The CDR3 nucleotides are TGTGCCAGCAGTGCCCAGACTAGCGGGGTTGCCTACGAGCAGTACTTC. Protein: CASSAQTSGVAYEQYF.

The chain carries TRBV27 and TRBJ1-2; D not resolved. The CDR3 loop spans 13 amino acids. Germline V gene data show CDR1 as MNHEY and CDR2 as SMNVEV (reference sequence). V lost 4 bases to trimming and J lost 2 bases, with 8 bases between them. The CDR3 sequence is CASSWQANYGYTF. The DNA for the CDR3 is TGTGCCAGCAGTTGGCAGGCGAACTATGGCTACACCTTC.

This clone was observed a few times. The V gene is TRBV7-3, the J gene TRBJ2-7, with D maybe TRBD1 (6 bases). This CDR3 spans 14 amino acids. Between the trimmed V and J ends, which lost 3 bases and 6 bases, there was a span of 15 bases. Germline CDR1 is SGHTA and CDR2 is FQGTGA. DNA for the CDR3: TGTGCCAGCAGCTTCGCAGGCAGGGGAACCGAGCAGTACTTC. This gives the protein CASSFAGRGTEQYF. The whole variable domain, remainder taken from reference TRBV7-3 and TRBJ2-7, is GAGVSQTPSNKVTEKGKYVELRCDPISGHTALYWYRQSLGQGPEFLIYFQGTGAADDSGLPNDRFFAVRPEGSVSTLKIQRTERGDSAVYLCASSFAGRGTEQYFGPGTRLTVT.

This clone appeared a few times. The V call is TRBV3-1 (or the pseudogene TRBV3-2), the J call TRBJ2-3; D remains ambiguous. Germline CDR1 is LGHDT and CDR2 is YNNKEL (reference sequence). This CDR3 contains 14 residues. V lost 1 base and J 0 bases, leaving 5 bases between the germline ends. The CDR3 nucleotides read TGTGCCAGCAGCCAAGGCAGTAGCACAGATACGCAGTATTTT. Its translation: CASSQGSSTDTQYF.

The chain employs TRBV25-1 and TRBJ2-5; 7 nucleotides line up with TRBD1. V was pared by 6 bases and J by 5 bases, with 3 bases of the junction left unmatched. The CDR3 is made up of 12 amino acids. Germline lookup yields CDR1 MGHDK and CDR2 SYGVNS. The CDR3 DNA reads TGTGCCAGCAGGGGGACAGTGGAGACCCAGTACTTC. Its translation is CASRGTVETQYF.

The CDR3 loop reads CASSPGADGKLFF. The CDR3, as DNA: TGTGCCAGCAGCCCAGGGGCAGACGGGAAACTGTTTTTT. This chain joins TRBV5-4 and TRBJ1-4; D may be TRBD1 (6 bases). Between the trimmed V and J ends, which lost 4 bases and 11 bases, there was a span of 15 bases. This CDR3 spans 13 amino acids. Germline V gives CDR1 SGHNT, CDR2 YYREEE (reference sequence).

Here the CDR3 reads CASRKTGNYGYTF. CDR3 sequence (DNA): TGTGCCAGCCGGAAAACAGGGAACTATGGCTACACCTTC. This sequence joins TRBV28 and TRBJ1-2, with TRBD1 as a possible D gene (6 bases). The CDR3 spans 13 residues. Germline lookup yields CDR1 MDHEN and CDR2 SYDVKM. Trimming left V 8 bases short and J 2 bases short, with 12 bases between.

The CDR3 protein is CASSLRTSGGGGEETQYF. CDR3 in DNA: TGTGCCAGCAGCCTTCGGACTAGCGGGGGTGGCGGGGAAGAGACCCAGTACTTC. The rearrangement uses TRBV7-3 and TRBJ2-5, with 13 bases lining up with TRBD2. J was trimmed by 3 bases and V by 5 bases; bases with no gene match: 12. This CDR3 has 18 residues. Looked up from germline, CDR1 is SGHTA and CDR2 is FQGTGA.

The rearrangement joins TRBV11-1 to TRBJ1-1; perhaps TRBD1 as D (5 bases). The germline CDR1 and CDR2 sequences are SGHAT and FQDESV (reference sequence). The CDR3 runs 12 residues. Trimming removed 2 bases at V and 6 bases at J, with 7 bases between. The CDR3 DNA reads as TGTGCCAGCAGCTTACAGGGTCCTGAAGCTTTCTTT. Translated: CASSLQGPEAFF.

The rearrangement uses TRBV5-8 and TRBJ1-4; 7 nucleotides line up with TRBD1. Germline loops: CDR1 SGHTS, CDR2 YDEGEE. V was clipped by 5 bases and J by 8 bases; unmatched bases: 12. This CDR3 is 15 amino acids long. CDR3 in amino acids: CASSRGRTGGEKLFF. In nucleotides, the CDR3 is TGTGCCAGCAGTCGGGGTAGGACAGGCGGCGAAAAACTGTTTTTT. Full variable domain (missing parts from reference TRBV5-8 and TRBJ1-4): EAGVTQSPTHLIKTRGQQATLRCSPISGHTSVYWYQQALGLGLQFLLWYDEGEERNRGNFPPRFSGRQFPNYSSELNVNALELEDSALYLCASSRGRTGGEKLFFGSGTQLSVL.

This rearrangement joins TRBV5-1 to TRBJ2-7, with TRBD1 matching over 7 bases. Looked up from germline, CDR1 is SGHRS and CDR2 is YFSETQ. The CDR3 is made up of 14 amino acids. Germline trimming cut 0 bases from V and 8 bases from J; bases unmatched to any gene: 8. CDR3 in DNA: TGCGCCAGCAGCTTGGGGGACAGAGTTCTCAAGCAGTACTTC. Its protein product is CASSLGDRVLKQYF.

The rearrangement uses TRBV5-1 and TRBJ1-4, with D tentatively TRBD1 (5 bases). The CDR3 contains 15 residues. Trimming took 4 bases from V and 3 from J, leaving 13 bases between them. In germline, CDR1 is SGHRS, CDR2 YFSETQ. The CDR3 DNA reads TGCGCCAGCAGCCCGGCGGGGGGAGCTAATGAAAAACTGTTTTTT. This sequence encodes CASSPAGGANEKLFF.

The CDR3 loop is CSAMTGVLEKLFF. In DNA form, the CDR3 reads TGCAGCGCTATGACAGGGGTTTTGGAAAAACTGTTTTTT. V gene TRBV29-1 combines with J gene TRBJ1-4; 8 nucleotides match TRBD1. This CDR3 comprises 13 residues. With V trimmed by 7 bases and J by 8 bases, 9 bases remained unmatched. The V gene's germline CDR1 is SQVTM and CDR2 ANQGSEA.

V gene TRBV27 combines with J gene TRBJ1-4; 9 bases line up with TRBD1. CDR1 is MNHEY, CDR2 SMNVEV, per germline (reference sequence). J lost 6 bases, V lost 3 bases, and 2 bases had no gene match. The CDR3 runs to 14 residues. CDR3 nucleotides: TGTGCCAGCAGTTTGGGGACAGGGTATGAAAAACTGTTTTTT. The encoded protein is CASSLGTGYEKLFF.

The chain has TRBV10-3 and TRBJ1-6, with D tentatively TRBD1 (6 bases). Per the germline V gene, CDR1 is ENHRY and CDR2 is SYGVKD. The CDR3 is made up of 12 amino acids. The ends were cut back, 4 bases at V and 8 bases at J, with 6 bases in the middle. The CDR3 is CAISAGDSPLHF. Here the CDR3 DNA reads TGTGCCATCAGTGCAGGGGATTCACCCCTCCACTTT.

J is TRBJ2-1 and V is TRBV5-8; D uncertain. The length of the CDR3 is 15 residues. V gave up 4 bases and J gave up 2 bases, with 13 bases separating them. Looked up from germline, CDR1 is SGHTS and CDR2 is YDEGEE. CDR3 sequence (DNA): TGTGCCAGCAGCCTTAGCCCTTTAACCTACAATGAGCAGTTCTTC. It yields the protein CASSLSPLTYNEQFF.

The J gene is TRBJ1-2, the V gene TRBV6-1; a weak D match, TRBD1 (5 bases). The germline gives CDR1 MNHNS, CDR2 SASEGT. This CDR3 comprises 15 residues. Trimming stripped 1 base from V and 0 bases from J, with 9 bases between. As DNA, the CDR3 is TGTGCCAGCAGTGAAGACCCGACAGCTAACTATGGCTACACCTTC. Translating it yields CASSEDPTANYGYTF.

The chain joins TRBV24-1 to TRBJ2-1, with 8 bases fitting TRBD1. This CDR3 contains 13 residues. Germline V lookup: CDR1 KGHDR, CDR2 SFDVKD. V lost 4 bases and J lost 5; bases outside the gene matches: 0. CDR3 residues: CATSDRGHNEQFF. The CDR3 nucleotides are TGTGCCACCAGTGACAGGGGGCACAATGAGCAGTTCTTC.

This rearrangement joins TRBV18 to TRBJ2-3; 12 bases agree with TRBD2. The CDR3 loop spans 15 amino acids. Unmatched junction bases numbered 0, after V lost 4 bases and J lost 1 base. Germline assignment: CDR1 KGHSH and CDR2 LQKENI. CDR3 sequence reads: CASSRTSGGTDTQYF. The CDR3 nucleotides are TGTGCCAGCTCACGGACTAGCGGGGGCACAGATACGCAGTATTTT.

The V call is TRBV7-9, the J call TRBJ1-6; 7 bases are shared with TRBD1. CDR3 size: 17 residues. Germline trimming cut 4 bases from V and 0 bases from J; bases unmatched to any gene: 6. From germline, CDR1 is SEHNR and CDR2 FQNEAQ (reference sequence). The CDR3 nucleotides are TGTGCCAGCAGCTCACAGGGGCCGAGCTCCTATAATTCACCCCTCCACTTT. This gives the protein CASSSQGPSSYNSPLHF.